Each of the 7 T cell receptor beta chains below was sequenced from the same sample in a study of T-cell reconstitution after alpha-beta-depleted transplantation in children. Using unique molecular identifiers, the investigators prepared the TCRbeta library. TCRdb analysed the PCR reads with MiXCR anew, one entry per CDR3 protein. The sample lists roughly 570,000 distinct CDR3 sequences; more than 20% were seen once. The material sequenced was PBMCs, taken before TCRalphabeta/CD19-depleted stem cell transplant. Source of these receptors: a boy in the first two years of life with Wiskott-Aldrich syndrome, due to receive a stem cell transplant.

A few counts support this clonotype. The chain has TRBV7-2 and TRBJ1-5, with a weak D call TRBD1 (5 bases). Trimming pared 0 bases from V and 3 bases from J, leaving 12 bases between. The CDR3 sequence is 16 residues long. The germline V gene encodes CDR1 SGHTA and CDR2 FQGNSA. The CDR3 spells CASSLATVGNNQPQHF. The CDR3 DNA is TGTGCCAGCAGCTTAGCGACAGTGGGAAACAATCAGCCCCAGCATTTT.

This rearrangement joins TRBV15 to TRBJ2-7, with D possibly TRBD2 on 5 matching bases. The germline CDR1 and CDR2 sequences are LNHNV and YYDKDF (reference sequence). Trimming cost V 1 base and J 2 bases, with 9 bases left between them. CDR3 length: 14 amino acids. CDR3 DNA sequence: TGTGCCACCAGCAGAGCCAGACTACCCTACGAGCAGTACTTC. It specifies CATSRARLPYEQYF.

This clonotype was seen only a few times. The chain is built from TRBV29-1 and TRBJ2-1; D unresolved. V lost 4 bases and J lost 9, with 13 bases in between. The CDR3 is 12 residues long. CDR1 and CDR2 (germline): SQVTM, ANQGSEA. The CDR3 region is CSVVGRRGEQFF. The CDR3 region has the DNA TGCAGCGTTGTCGGGCGTCGCGGTGAGCAGTTCTTC.

The V gene is TRBV5-1, the J gene TRBJ2-7; TRBD1 or TRBD2 may be the D gene (5 bases each). Germline CDR1 SGHRS, CDR2 YFSETQ. Trimming shortened V by 0 bases and J by 3 bases, and 16 bases separated the two germline ends. This CDR3 contains 16 residues. The CDR3 spells CASSLGHRDGDYEQYF. In DNA form, the CDR3 reads TGCGCCAGCAGCTTGGGCCACCGGGACGGAGACTACGAGCAGTACTTC.

The V call is TRBV5-1, the J call TRBJ2-7, with no clear D. The CDR3 is made up of 14 amino acids. CDR1 and CDR2 (germline): SGHRS, YFSETQ. V lost 4 bases to trimming and J lost 2 bases, with 13 bases between them. The CDR3 loop is CASSPDGYAYEQYF. CDR3 DNA sequence: TGCGCCAGCAGCCCCGACGGATACGCCTACGAGCAGTACTTC.

The V gene is TRBV5-1, the J gene TRBJ2-1; D gene ambiguous. Deletions cut 0 bases from V and 5 bases from J, with 9 bases between. CDR1 and CDR2 (germline): SGHRS, YFSETQ. The CDR3 runs 14 residues. The CDR3 spells CASSLGANNNEQFF. DNA for the CDR3: TGCGCCAGCAGCTTGGGGGCAAACAACAATGAGCAGTTCTTC.

The chain recombines TRBV28 with TRBJ2-7; the D gene is possibly TRBD2 (5 bases). Looked up from germline, CDR1 is MDHEN and CDR2 is SYDVKM. This CDR3 spans 14 amino acids. V was trimmed by 2 bases and J by 5 bases, leaving 13 bases between them. In DNA, the CDR3 is TGTGCCAGCAGTTTAAAAGAGGGTGCACACGAGCAGTACTTC. Residues: CASSLKEGAHEQYF.